There are many counts of the clone carrying this T cell receptor beta chain. The antigen is unknown. These data come from a study of neurological immune-mediated disorders. Regarding time point: longitudinal time-point 2. The CDR3 is 15 amino acids. The V end lost 2 bases, the J end lost 4 bases, and 12 bases lay between the germline ends. Notes on the study in general: With the multiple sclerosis repertoire cluster, neither clinical nor MRI features showed any association. The repertoires of 18 of 34 multiple sclerosis patients fell into one related-CDR3 cluster (a possible signature) under phylogenetic grouping.

The cDNA was generated through 5'RACE incorporating 10-nucleotide random UMIs. TCRdb ran MiXCR on the 5' RACE reads and lists one entry per CDR3 protein. The sample includes about 80,000 distinct CDR3 sequences, around 6% of them seen just once. The chain joins TRBV12-3 or TRBV12-4 to TRBJ1-5, with D maybe TRBD1 (5 bases). The clonotype was recovered from a woman aged 60-70 years with multiple sclerosis. The sample taken for sequencing was PBMCs. The CDR3 here is CASSLSGGSNQPQHF. CDR3 in DNA: TGTGCCAGCAGTTTATCGGGGGGATCGAATCAGCCCCAGCATTTT.